This entry is about one T cell receptor beta chain. The sample is drawn from a study of PD-1 blockade in mismatch repair-deficient tumors. This table comes from immunoSEQ multiplex PCR, and its TCRdb copy is limited to in-frame clones, with some not included. The data contain some 48,000 clones, around 77% of them singletons. The CDR3 sequence is 16 residues long. The germline CDR1 and CDR2 sequences are SGHVS and FQNEAQ. Unmatched junction bases numbered 7, after V lost 5 bases and J lost 0 bases. The sequencing used PBMCs, collected before pembrolizumab treatment. This receptor was taken from an adult with mismatch repair-deficient cancer. The chain has TRBV7-8 and TRBJ1-3; 7 nucleotides align to TRBD1. CDR3 loop: CASSPWDSISGNTIYF. The CDR3, as DNA: TGTGCCAGCAGCCCCTGGGACAGCATCTCTGGAAACACCATATATTTT.